This T cell receptor beta chain came from a study of T cell responses to AZD1222 COVID-19 vaccine. Researchers grouped second doses given at about 4 or about 12 weeks into one pool. CDR3 length equals 14 residues. The V gene's germline CDR1 is MDHEN and CDR2 SYDVKM. V gave up 6 bases and J gave up 5 bases; unmatched junction bases: 8. The data were produced by immunoSEQ multiplex PCR, yet TCRdb's version contains in-frame clones alone and is incomplete. This sample has tens of thousands of clones, with around four fifths found just once. Concerning this clone: What it binds is unknown.

Broader study findings: Nearly half of the spike-specific TCRs reportedly recognize variant regions that carry no mutations.

The chain recombines TRBV28 with TRBJ1-1, with TRBD1 identical over 8 bases. The material sequenced was peripheral blood, taken 28 days after the second AZD1222 dose. The clonotype was recovered from an adult who received the AZD1222 COVID-19 vaccine. The CDR3 DNA follows: TGTGCCAGCAGCAAAACAGGGGGTGCGACTGAAGCTTTCTTT. This translates into CASSKTGGATEAFF.